These 27 T cell receptor beta chains share one sample of origin, sequenced in a study of cytotoxic CD8 clonotypes in ibrutinib-treated CLL. Only in-frame clones appear in the TCRdb table, and some are missing; sequencing was by immunoSEQ multiplex PCR. In the table there are about 57,000 clones, around 60% of which are singletons. Here the sequenced sample was PBMCs, taken after 24 months of ibrutinib treatment. The receptors come from a human donor with chronic lymphocytic leukemia.

The chain links TRBV6-1 to TRBJ1-5; D is uncertain. Between the trimmed V and J ends, which lost 6 bases and 0 bases, there was a span of 12 bases. CDR3 length equals 15 residues. Germline V lookup: CDR1 MNHNS, CDR2 SASEGT. As DNA, the CDR3 is TGTGCCAGCAGAGAGATACTTTATAGCAATCAGCCCCAGCATTTT. Translating it yields CASREILYSNQPQHF.

In the case of this clone: Mismatch with germline at one junction end may stem from a read error. J is TRBJ2-3 and V is TRBV20-1; the match to TRBD2 covers 11 bases. CDR1 is DFQATT, CDR2 SNEGSKA, per germline (reference sequence). The CDR3 consists of 11 residues. This CDR3 is CSARPGTSGVF. CDR3 coding DNA: TGCAGTGCTAGACCCGGGACTAGCGGTGTTTTT.

This clone has a count of ten or more. This chain uses TRBV2 with TRBJ1-2; 7 positions match TRBD1. The junction had 11 bases not matched to a gene; V was cut back by 4 bases and J by 0 bases. This CDR3 has 17 residues. Looked up from germline, CDR1 is SNHLY and CDR2 is FYNNEI. Here the CDR3 DNA reads TGTGCCAGCAGTGTCCTCCCGGGACAGAAAGCTAACTATGGCTACACCTTC. Amino acids: CASSVLPGQKANYGYTF.

This clone has only a few counts. The V and J genes are TRBV10-3 and TRBJ1-2; D is undetermined. Trimming shortened V by 6 bases and J by 1 base, and 9 bases separated the two germline ends. The CDR3 consists of 13 residues. Germline-derived CDR1 and CDR2 are ENHRY and SYGVKD. CDR3 protein: CAISPGDNYGYTF. The CDR3 DNA reads as TGTGCCATCAGCCCCGGGGATAACTATGGCTACACCTTC.

This rearrangement joins TRBV19 to TRBJ2-1; D is possibly TRBD2 (6 bases). This CDR3 is built from 13 residues. V was clipped by 5 bases and J by 8 bases, with 13 bases between them. Germline CDR1 LNHDA, CDR2 SQIVND (reference sequence). The CDR3 region is CASSSGTPYEQFF. DNA for the CDR3: TGTGCCAGTAGTTCGGGGACTCCCTATGAGCAGTTCTTC.

The rearrangement joins TRBV19 to TRBJ1-2; 7 positions agree with TRBD1. The trim removed 4 bases at V and 0 bases at J, leaving 5 bases unmatched. This CDR3 is 15 amino acids long. Germline CDR1 is LNHDA and CDR2 is SQIVND (reference sequence). The CDR3 coding sequence is TGTGCCAGTAGTAGCCGGGACAGACCTAACTATGGCTACACCTTC. Its translation is CASSSRDRPNYGYTF.

The rearrangement uses TRBV19 and TRBJ2-6, with TRBD1 as a possible D gene (5 bases). Trimming stripped 3 bases from V and 0 bases from J, with 12 bases between. Germline CDR1 reads LNHDA; CDR2 reads SQIVND (reference sequence). This CDR3 region has 17 residues. The CDR3 coding sequence is TGTGCCAGTAGTATTGGACATATGATCTCTGGGGCCAACGTCCTGACTTTC. It encodes CASSIGHMISGANVLTF.

This sequence joins TRBV7-9 and TRBJ1-2; the D gene is possibly TRBD1 (5 bases). V lost 11 bases to trimming and J lost 4 bases, with 20 bases between them. The CDR3 spans 14 residues. From germline, CDR1 is SEHNR and CDR2 FQNEAQ (reference sequence). CDR3: CAGDGAFEGYGYTF. CDR3 in DNA: TGTGCCGGAGACGGGGCCTTCGAGGGCTATGGCTACACCTTC.

This clone was seen more than once but under ten times. The chain joins TRBV6-1 to TRBJ2-7; 8 nucleotides line up with TRBD1. This CDR3 is 15 amino acids long. Germline V gene data show CDR1 as MNHNS and CDR2 as SASEGT. V lost 3 bases to trimming and J lost 3 bases; unmatched junction nucleotides: 7. CDR3 in amino acids: CASSEFRGPHYEQYV. The CDR3 coding sequence is TGTGCCAGCAGTGAGTTCAGGGGGCCCCACTACGAGCAGTACGTC.

The chain employs TRBV19 and TRBJ2-5; 14 bases agree with TRBD2. With 10 bases clipped from V and 4 bases from J, the junction kept 2 bases outside the gene matches. CDR3 length: 13 residues. Per the germline V gene, CDR1 is LNHDA and CDR2 is SQIVND (reference sequence). The CDR3: CATGLAGVETQYF. The CDR3 DNA reads as TGTGCCACGGGACTAGCGGGGGTAGAGACCCAGTACTTC.

This chain connects TRBV28 to TRBJ1-6; D remains ambiguous. Germline V lookup: CDR1 MDHEN, CDR2 SYDVKM. The CDR3 contains 14 residues. V was pared by 3 bases and J by 7 bases, with 10 bases between. The CDR3 DNA follows: TGTGCCAGCAGTTTTGGAGCGGCCAATTCACCCCTCCACTTT. Translated, it gives CASSFGAANSPLHF.

The V gene is TRBV6-5, the J gene TRBJ2-7; 10 bases map to TRBD1. Germline assignment: CDR1 MNHEY and CDR2 SVGAGI. V gave up 7 bases and J gave up 2 bases; unmatched junction bases: 5. This CDR3 has 14 residues. CDR3 loop: CASNRQGAAYEQYF. The CDR3 coding sequence is TGTGCCAGCAACAGACAGGGGGCGGCCTACGAGCAGTACTTC.

The chain combines TRBV5-6 with TRBJ1-6, with D maybe TRBD1 (5 bases). The length of the CDR3 is 15 residues. The ends were cut back, 4 bases at V and 6 bases at J, with 14 bases in the middle. Germline lookup yields CDR1 SGHDT and CDR2 YYEEEE. CDR3 region: CASSVRGGTNSPLHF. The CDR3 DNA follows: TGTGCCAGCAGCGTGCGGGGGGGGACTAATTCACCCCTCCACTTT.

CDR3 sequence reads: CSVGGATGEQFF. As DNA, the CDR3 is TGCAGCGTAGGGGGAGCTACGGGGGAGCAGTTCTTC. The chain is built from TRBV29-1 and TRBJ2-1; D may be TRBD1 (6 bases). V dropped 6 bases and J dropped 10 bases, with 16 bases sitting between them. Germline V gives CDR1 SQVTM, CDR2 ANQGSEA. The CDR3 contains 12 residues.

The gene calls are TRBV29-1 and TRBJ2-4; D possibly corresponds to TRBD1 (5 bases). Germline V gene sequence: CDR1 SQVTM, CDR2 ANQGSEA. Trimming left V 8 bases short and J 0 bases short, with 26 bases between. This CDR3 is built from 18 residues. The DNA for the CDR3 is TGCAGCCCCCGAACGGTACAGGCTCGCTTACTAGCCAAAAACATTCAGTACTTC. Translating gives CSPRTVQARLLAKNIQYF.

This clone has a count of ten or more. The chain links TRBV28 to TRBJ1-6; D might be TRBD1 (6 bases). V lost 6 bases, J lost 1 base, and 10 bases lay in between. The CDR3 has 15 amino acids. From germline, CDR1 is MDHEN and CDR2 SYDVKM. In nucleotides, the CDR3 is TGTGCCAGCAGCCCGACAGGATCCTATAATTCACCCCTCCACTTT. This gives the protein CASSPTGSYNSPLHF.

V usage is TRBV5-4 and J usage is TRBJ2-1; D is ambiguous. The V gene lost 7 bases and the J gene lost 2 bases, with 7 bases spanning the gap. The CDR3 length is 12 residues. Germline V lookup: CDR1 SGHNT, CDR2 YYREEE (reference sequence). CDR3 loop: CASGRTYNEQFF. The CDR3 nucleotides read TGTGCCAGCGGGCGAACCTACAATGAGCAGTTCTTC.

A few counts support this clone. The chain carries TRBV6-5 and TRBJ1-2; D is unclear. CDR3 length: 11 residues. V lost 6 bases and J 6 bases, leaving 8 bases between the germline ends. CDR1 is MNHEY and CDR2 is SVGAGI in the germline V gene. The CDR3 nucleotides read TGTGCCAGCAGACGACGGGATGGCTACACCTTC. It translates to CASRRRDGYTF.

This chain links TRBV7-8 with TRBJ1-2, with 10 bases aligning to TRBD1. CDR1 and CDR2 (germline): SGHVS, FQNEAQ. CDR3 length: 15 residues. Unmatched junction bases numbered 12, after V lost 6 bases and J lost 8 bases. CDR3 DNA sequence: TGTGCCAGCAGTTCCCGGGACAGGGGTTTTGGGGGCTACACCTTC. Protein sequence: CASSSRDRGFGGYTF.

This chain links TRBV11-2 with TRBJ2-2, with 10 bases fitting TRBD2. Germline CDR1 is SGHAT and CDR2 is FQNNGV. Trimming removed 4 bases from V and 1 base from J; junction bases left unmatched: 9. The CDR3 loop spans 18 amino acids. The chain's CDR3 is CASSSGTTSGLNTGELFF. Written as DNA, the CDR3 is TGTGCCAGCAGCTCTGGCACGACTAGCGGGCTGAACACCGGGGAGCTGTTTTTT.

The gene calls are TRBV6-4 and TRBJ2-7, with a weak D call TRBD1 (5 bases). The CDR3 has 11 amino acids. The germline gives CDR1 MRHNA, CDR2 SNTAGT. Trimming left V 5 bases short and J 4 bases short, with 6 bases between. The CDR3 DNA reads as TGTGCCAGCAGTCACAGGTACGAGCAGTACGTC. This gives the protein CASSHRYEQYV.

The chain carries TRBV5-5 and TRBJ2-7; 11 nucleotides match TRBD2. V dropped 4 bases and J dropped 4; count of bases not matched to a gene: 4. CDR1 and CDR2 from the germline V gene are SGHKS and YYEKEE (reference sequence). The CDR3 contains 14 residues. The CDR3 DNA reads as TGTGCCAGCAGCCCGACTAGCGGGATGTACGAGCAGTACTTC. It encodes CASSPTSGMYEQYF.

The chain employs TRBV19 and TRBJ1-5, with TRBD1 identical over 7 bases. The length of the CDR3 is 14 residues. Germline CDR1 reads LNHDA; CDR2 reads SQIVND (reference sequence). Trimming at V came to 8 bases and at J to 5 bases, leaving 9 bases not matched to a gene. The CDR3 sequence: CASSFPGGDQPQHF. CDR3 coding DNA: TGTGCCAGTTCTTTCCCAGGGGGGGATCAGCCCCAGCATTTT.

The CDR3 DNA reads as TGTGCCAGCAGTTATAAGACCCAGTACTTC. It translates to CASSYKTQYF. J is TRBJ2-5 and V is TRBV6-5, with no clear D. There are 10 residues in the CDR3. CDR1 is MNHEY, CDR2 SVGAGI, per germline. V was shortened by 3 bases and J by 6 bases, with 2 bases between the two germline ends.

The rearrangement joins TRBV4-1 to TRBJ1-2, with a possible D match to TRBD1 (5 bases). CDR1 MGHRA and CDR2 YSYEKL come from the germline V gene. The length of the CDR3 is 16 residues. The ends were cut back, 0 bases at V and 5 bases at J, with 16 bases in the middle. The CDR3 loop reads CASSQERAGRGYGYTF. For the CDR3, the DNA is TGCGCCAGCAGCCAAGAAAGGGCAGGGAGAGGGTATGGCTACACCTTC.

This clone came up once. V usage is TRBV6-1 and J usage is TRBJ1-1; 7 bases fit TRBD1. The J segment lost 5 bases and the V segment lost 6 bases, leaving 9 bases of the junction unmatched. Germline V lookup: CDR1 MNHNS, CDR2 SASEGT. This CDR3 contains 14 residues. The CDR3 spells CASSRGTEGTEAFF. The CDR3 bases are TGTGCCAGCAGCCGAGGGACAGAAGGGACTGAAGCTTTCTTT.

The V gene is TRBV7-9, the J gene TRBJ2-5; D remains ambiguous. This CDR3 comprises 13 residues. Germline CDR1 is SEHNR and CDR2 is FQNEAQ (reference sequence). V lost 4 bases, J lost 1 base, and 7 bases lay in between. CDR3 in DNA: TGTGCCAGCAGCTCTCAGGTCCAAGAGACCCAGTACTTC. This gives the protein CASSSQVQETQYF.